This T cell receptor (beta chain) was found in a study of T cell responses to AZD1222 COVID-19 vaccine. Overall study findings and caveats: A mostly white British donor set with more females was recruited, and clonal diversity was possibly underestimated. Sampling that yielded the repertoires occurred only after the peak T cell response. With two AZD1222 doses given, Spike-specific TCR breadth and depth both rose. The study found vaccine-associated CD4 TCRs spanning spike, dominant at 160-218 and 743-854.

Concerning this clone itself: Its matching antigen is unknown.

The protocol was immunoSEQ multiplex PCR, while the TCRdb copy is restricted to in-frame clones and leaves out a portion. The table lists approximately 150,000 clones, 75% to 95% of them singletons. The CDR3 is made up of 11 amino acids. Trimming removed 5 bases at V and 2 bases at J, with 3 bases between. Germline CDR1 reads WSHSY; CDR2 reads SAAADI. The chain is built from TRBV10-2 and TRBJ1-1, with no clear D. This TCR was sampled from an adult who received the AZD1222 COVID-19 vaccine. Sequencing used peripheral blood, obtained 28 days after the second AZD1222 dose. The CDR3 nucleotides are TGCGCCAGCAGTTCAAACACTGAAGCTTTCTTT. This sequence encodes CASSSNTEAFF.